This T cell receptor (beta chain) is drawn from a study of CD8 T cell repertoires and HIV-1 epitope variants. Study-wide background: Separate wells received one of Twenty-five Gag or Nef variant peptides. Controls included no peptide, Ebola AY9 epitope, and a CMV, EBV, flu pool. Epitopes were three Gag families plus Nef HW9 and YT9.

Unmatched junction bases numbered 3, after V lost 1 base and J lost 4 bases. Germline-derived CDR1 and CDR2 are LGHNA and YNFKEQ. This CDR3 is 14 amino acids long. This clone is labeled medium-sized (0.01 to 0.1%). Its target is not known. TCRdb's copy holds only in-frame clones and misses some; the assay was immunoSEQ multiplex PCR. Among a few thousand clones, 55% to 70% were seen once, and the ten largest hold roughly 40%. This rearrangement joins TRBV4-2 to TRBJ1-2, with 7 bases lining up with TRBD1. Material: cultured CD8+ T cells derived from PBMCs. This TCR was sampled from a male donor with HIV. The CDR3 DNA follows: TGTGCCAGCAGCCAAGTGAGGGACAGCTATGGCTACACCTTC. It is translated as CASSQVRDSYGYTF.